Below, 13 T cell receptor beta chains from the same sample are listed, as sequenced in a study of blood T cell repertoires in COVID-19. Profiled with immunoSEQ multiplex PCR; TCRdb holds only in-frame clones, not every one. Among about 66,000 clones, more than 70% were seen once, and the ten largest hold 6.9%. Sequencing was carried out using peripheral blood. The receptors stem from a man aged 50 to 59 with active COVID-19.

V and J are TRBV10-3 and TRBJ2-3; 9 positions match TRBD1. This CDR3 is built from 15 residues. Per germline, CDR1 ENHRY and CDR2 SYGVKD. The trim removed 7 bases at V and 4 bases at J, leaving 9 bases unmatched. Written as DNA, the CDR3 is TGTGCCATCATGGAGCCGGGACAGGGATCAGATACGCAGTATTTT. Its protein is CAIMEPGQGSDTQYF.

This clone was observed a handful of times. CDR3 in amino acids: CASSVREGTPQHF. CDR3 nucleotide sequence: TGTGCCAGCAGCGTAAGGGAGGGGACGCCCCAGCATTTT. The chain carries TRBV9 and TRBJ1-5; D is possibly TRBD1 (5 bases). CDR1 and CDR2 (germline): SGDLS, YYNGEE. The CDR3 covers 13 residues. Trimming took 1 base from V and 9 from J, leaving 11 bases between them.

This chain links TRBV2 with TRBJ1-6; no clear D. Germline loops: CDR1 SNHLY, CDR2 FYNNEI. The CDR3 is made up of 20 amino acids. Trimming pared 7 bases from V and 9 bases from J, leaving 34 bases between. The DNA for the CDR3 is TGTGCCAGCACCCTATACCGGGCCCGGGAAAATGACCTCCTTTTTTCACCCCTCCACTTT. It translates to CASTLYRARENDLLFSPLHF.

CDR3 residues: CASSYWTGGNSPLHF. The CDR3 DNA reads as TGTGCCAGCAGCTACTGGACAGGGGGCAATTCACCCCTCCACTTT. The chain has TRBV7-9 and TRBJ1-6; TRBD1 agrees at 11 bases. J gave up 7 bases and V 4 bases, and 3 bases lay outside the gene matches. CDR3 size: 15 residues. Per germline, CDR1 SEHNR and CDR2 FQNEAQ (reference sequence).

This chain connects TRBV30 to TRBJ1-3; D remains unclear. From germline, CDR1 is GTSNPN and CDR2 SVGIG (reference sequence). This CDR3 is built from 12 residues. The germline V and J ends were trimmed by 3 bases and 0 bases, with 3 bases remaining between them. This chain's CDR3 is CAWSISGNTIYF. The CDR3 region has the DNA TGTGCCTGGAGCATCTCTGGAAACACCATATATTTT. Supplemented by reference TRBV30 and TRBJ1-3, the full variable domain reads SQTIHQWPATLVQPVGSPLSLECTVEGTSNPNLYWYRQAAGRGLQLLFYSVGIGQISSEVPQNLSASRPQDRQFILSSKKLLLSDSGFYLCAWSISGNTIYFGEGSWLTVV.

This sequence joins TRBV18 and TRBJ1-3; 7 bases map to TRBD1. The V segment lost 3 bases and the J segment 0 bases; nucleotides outside the gene matches: 2. This CDR3 has 15 residues. Germline loops: CDR1 KGHSH, CDR2 LQKENI. The CDR3 sequence is CASSPWDSSGNTIYF. DNA of the CDR3: TGTGCCAGCTCACCTTGGGACAGCTCTGGAAACACCATATATTTT.

This clone was counted a single time. The chain couples TRBV7-8 to TRBJ2-3; 11 bases are shared with TRBD2. The CDR3 loop spans 16 amino acids. Germline CDR1 is SGHVS and CDR2 is FQNEAQ. J gave up 4 bases and V 5 bases, and 8 bases lay outside the gene matches. CDR3 sequence: CASSPLAGGRADTQYF. CDR3 DNA: TGTGCCAGCAGCCCCTTAGCGGGGGGGCGGGCAGATACGCAGTATTTT.

This chain links TRBV9 with TRBJ2-1, with 12 bases identical to TRBD2. The germline CDR1 and CDR2 sequences are SGDLS and YYNGEE. Unmatched junction bases numbered 17, after V lost 0 bases and J lost 10 bases. The CDR3 runs 19 residues. The CDR3 here is CASSVGGRSSGRAIIEQFF. CDR3 nucleotides: TGTGCCAGCAGCGTAGGGGGGAGGTCTAGCGGGAGGGCCATTATCGAGCAGTTCTTC. Full variable domain (missing parts from reference TRBV9 and TRBJ2-1): DSGVTQTPKHLITATGQRVTLRCSPRSGDLSVYWYQQSLDQGLQFLIQYYNGEERAKGNILERFSAQQFPDLHSELNLSSLELGDSALYFCASSVGGRSSGRAIIEQFFGPGTRLTVL.

This rearrangement joins TRBV19 to TRBJ1-6; D unclear. This CDR3 region has 14 residues. With 4 bases removed from V and 9 bases from J, the gap between germline ends came to 13 bases. CDR1 and CDR2 from the germline V gene are LNHDA and SQIVND (reference sequence). CDR3: CASSRGRTASPLHF. The DNA of the CDR3 is TGTGCCAGTAGTAGAGGGAGGACGGCTTCACCCCTCCACTTT.

The V gene is TRBV14, the J gene TRBJ1-2, with no clear D. There are 14 residues in the CDR3. Germline V CDR1 and CDR2: SGHDN, FVKESK. Trimming stripped 1 base from V and 7 bases from J, with 13 bases between. The CDR3: CASSQGGRFGGYTF. CDR3 sequence (DNA): TGTGCCAGCAGCCAAGGAGGAAGGTTCGGTGGCTACACCTTC.

V usage is TRBV6-4 and J usage is TRBJ2-2, with D unresolved. Per germline, CDR1 MRHNA and CDR2 SNTAGT. The CDR3 is 16 amino acids. Trimming took off 3 bases at V and 5 bases at J, with 16 bases between the two ends. The CDR3 DNA sequence: TGTGCCAGCAGTGATATAGCTTCAAGTCGAACCGGGGAGCTGTTTTTT. Protein sequence: CASSDIASSRTGELFF.

This chain uses TRBV19 with TRBJ1-6, with TRBD1 matching 7 bases. V lost 7 bases and J lost 7; bases outside the gene matches: 7. Looked up from germline, CDR1 is LNHDA and CDR2 is SQIVND (reference sequence). This CDR3 has 14 residues. The CDR3 region has the DNA TGTGCCAGTAAAACGCCGGGACAGAATTCACCCCTCCACTTT. Translated, it gives CASKTPGQNSPLHF.

This sequence joins TRBV11-2 and TRBJ1-1; the D is unclear. Trimming took off 0 bases at V and 1 base at J, with 12 bases between the two ends. The CDR3 length is 16 residues. The V gene's germline CDR1 is SGHAT and CDR2 FQNNGV. In DNA form, the CDR3 reads TGTGCCAGCAGCTTAGATCCCAGGTTAAAGAACACTGAAGCTTTCTTT. Its protein is CASSLDPRLKNTEAFF.